This T cell receptor beta chain was captured by sequencing in a study of T cells expressing NK-cell markers. On the study more broadly: Among the eight sequenced donors, seven tested HCMV-seropositive and one tested seronegative. Whole-study findings and limits: Whether expanded NKG2C+ T cell clones were HCMV-specific remained unclear. In more than 5 donors, dominant CD3+CD56+NKG2C+ clones formed roughly 1.0-7.5% of CD8+ cells.

Production of TCR beta cDNA relied on 5'RACE template switching with UMIs. TCRdb reprocessed the 5' RACE reads and stores each CDR3 protein as one record, lacking DNA. This table holds about 150,000 distinct CDR3 sequences. In the case of this clonotype: No antigen is known for it.

The CDR3 is 15 residues long. The germline V gene encodes CDR1 MNHNS and CDR2 SASEGT. The chain joins TRBV6-1 to TRBJ2-1; TCRdb reports TRBD2, a call that lacks DNA to check it against. This TCR was recovered from a man aged 18 to 70 in good health. Material: blood T cells: a sorted CD56 or NKG2C T cell subset, CD4+ or CD8+ T cells, or bulk PBMC T cells (not recorded which). The CDR3 reads CASKESGGGHDEQFF.